These T cell receptor beta chains were read from a single sample in a study of T cell repertoires in ileal Crohn's disease. Repertoires were generated with immunoSEQ multiplex PCR, while TCRdb's copy carries only in-frame clones and drops some. The sample holds roughly 600 clones, around 87% seen once. The sequencing input was ileal tissue. These receptors were collected from an adult with Crohn's disease. Both conserved end residues are part of each CDR3. The D gene is left open where the match is weak.

j_call | d_call | v_call | cdr3_nt | cdr3_aa
TRBJ2-3 | TRBD2 | TRBV7-9 | TGTGCCAGCAGCTTGGGTCTCGCGGGGGCAGATACGCAGTATTTT | CASSLGLAGADTQYF
TRBJ1-2 | NA | TRBV4-2 | TGTGCCAGCAGCCAAGACCGGTTCGCAGGTGGCTACACCTTC | CASSQDRFAGGYTF
TRBJ2-7 | NA | TRBV10-2 | TGCGCCAGCGGCACAGGGTCTACCTACGAGCAGTACTTC | CASGTGSTYEQYF
TRBJ2-1 | TRBD2 | TRBV13 | TGTGCCAGCAGCCCCGGGACTAGCGAGGCGCAGTTCTTC | CASSPGTSEAQFF
TRBJ1-5 | TRBD1 | TRBV5-6 | TGTGCCAGCAGCTTTGGACAGGCGACACAGCCCCAGCATTTT | CASSFGQATQPQHF
TRBJ2-1 | TRBD2 | TRBV7-9 | TGTGCCAGCAGACGAGGGACGGGAGGTGAGCAGTTCTTC | CASRRGTGGEQFF
TRBJ2-5 | NA | TRBV18 | TGTGCCAGCTCCCTCCCTGGGACTCCGCAGGGAGAGACCCAGTACTTC | CASSLPGTPQGETQYF
TRBJ2-7 | NA | TRBV4-2 | TGTGCCAGCAGCCAAGATTGGGGAGGCTACGAGCAGTACTTC | CASSQDWGGYEQYF
TRBJ2-5 | TRBD2 | TRBV7-3 | TGTGCCAGCAGCTTAGCGGGGGGAGGAGAGACCCAGTACTTC | CASSLAGGGETQYF
TRBJ1-2 | NA | TRBV2 | TGTGCCAGCAGTCTATTTACAGGAGCTAACTATGGCTACACCTTC | CASSLFTGANYGYTF